The 23 T cell receptor beta chains below were found in one sample sequenced in a study of monozygotic twins with cystic fibrosis. Measured with immunoSEQ multiplex PCR; TCRdb has only the in-frame clones, and not every one. Of 25,000 to 30,000 clones in the sample, around four fifths are singletons; the top ten hold 0.8% to 1%. The specimen sequenced was blood. These receptors were obtained from a girl aged 2 to 9 with cystic fibrosis.

The gene calls are TRBV6-6 and TRBJ2-7; D not resolved. The ends were cut back, 3 bases at V and 2 bases at J, with 8 bases in the middle. The CDR3 runs to 13 residues. CDR1 is MNHNY, CDR2 SVGAGI, per germline (reference sequence). The CDR3 coding sequence is TGTGCCAGCAGTTATGAGAGTCCCTACGAGCAGTACTTC. It codes for CASSYESPYEQYF.

The V gene is TRBV6-1, the J gene TRBJ2-1; D is undetermined. The germline CDR1 and CDR2 sequences are MNHNS and SASEGT. The length of the CDR3 is 15 residues. V gave up 7 bases and J gave up 3 bases, with 16 bases separating them. Here the CDR3 DNA reads TGTGCCAGCACACAAAATCAAGACGGCTACAATGAGCAGTTCTTC. The encoded protein is CASTQNQDGYNEQFF.

This chain uses TRBV5-4 with TRBJ2-5; 9 bases map to TRBD1. V lost 4 bases, J lost 3 bases, and 7 bases stayed unmatched. CDR1 is SGHNT and CDR2 is YYREEE in the germline V gene (reference sequence). The CDR3 runs 15 residues. DNA of the CDR3: TGTGCCAGCAGCCGGTCTGGGACAGGGAAAGAGACCCAGTACTTC. Translation gives CASSRSGTGKETQYF.

The genes are TRBV4-1 and TRBJ1-4, with 11 bases matching TRBD1. The CDR3 spans 17 residues. Germline V CDR1 and CDR2: MGHRA, YSYEKL. Germline trimming cut 1 base from V and 7 bases from J; bases unmatched to any gene: 8. The CDR3: CASSQGYGQGAGEKLFF. CDR3 DNA sequence: TGCGCCAGCAGCCAAGGATACGGACAGGGGGCCGGTGAAAAACTGTTTTTT.

CDR3 in amino acids: CASSLVRVGNQPQHF. CDR3 coding DNA: TGTGCCAGCAGCTTAGTGCGGGTCGGCAATCAGCCCCAGCATTTT. The gene calls are TRBV7-8 and TRBJ1-5; no clear D gene. This CDR3 has 15 amino acids. Germline V gene sequence: CDR1 SGHVS, CDR2 FQNEAQ. The V end was cut by 1 base, the J end by 2 bases, with 9 bases between.

This sequence joins TRBV30 and TRBJ2-7; D gene ambiguous. V was cut by 0 bases and J by 0 bases, with 12 bases left in between. CDR1 and CDR2 (germline): GTSNPN, SVGIG (reference sequence). The CDR3 consists of 15 residues. CDR3 coding DNA: TGTGCCTGGAGTGTACCTAATAGCCGCTCCTACGAGCAGTACTTC. Encoded protein: CAWSVPNSRSYEQYF.

The J gene is TRBJ2-2, the V gene TRBV29-1; the D gene is possibly TRBD2 (6 bases). The V gene's germline CDR1 is SQVTM and CDR2 ANQGSEA. The CDR3 is 15 residues long. V lost 6 bases and J 1 base, leaving 15 bases between the germline ends. The CDR3 is CSVSRGAGNTGELFF. CDR3 DNA sequence: TGCAGCGTCTCTAGGGGAGCGGGGAACACCGGGGAGCTGTTTTTT.

The chain joins TRBV19 to TRBJ2-1; D might be TRBD1 (5 bases). CDR3 length equals 13 residues. Germline V lookup: CDR1 LNHDA, CDR2 SQIVND (reference sequence). Trimming removed 5 bases at V and 9 bases at J, with 14 bases between. In nucleotides, the CDR3 is TGTGCCAGTAGTTGGGGCTCGCTAGGTGAGCAGTTCTTC. Translated, it gives CASSWGSLGEQFF.

The rearrangement links TRBV7-9 to TRBJ1-5; 11 bases are a match to TRBD1. The CDR3 runs to 18 residues. Per germline, CDR1 SEHNR and CDR2 FQNEAQ (reference sequence). The V gene end was trimmed by 1 base and the J gene end by 2 bases; junction bases not matched to a gene: 7. The chain's CDR3 is CASSLVGQGASGNQPQHF. The CDR3 DNA reads TGTGCCAGCAGCTTAGTAGGACAGGGGGCTTCTGGCAATCAGCCCCAGCATTTT.

CDR3 in amino acids: CASSQEGGAGGLYNEQFF. The CDR3 DNA reads TGCGCCAGCAGCCAAGAAGGAGGAGCGGGGGGTTTGTACAATGAGCAGTTCTTC. The gene calls are TRBV4-1 and TRBJ2-1, with TRBD2 identical over 9 bases. The CDR3 covers 18 residues. J gave up 4 bases and V 0 bases, and 10 bases lay outside the gene matches. Germline lookup yields CDR1 MGHRA and CDR2 YSYEKL.

This clone was picked up one time. The chain uses TRBV27 and TRBJ1-5; D gene uncertain. Germline CDR1 and CDR2: MNHEY and SMNVEV (reference sequence). With 6 bases removed from V and 4 bases from J, the gap between germline ends came to 7 bases. The CDR3 has 12 amino acids. CDR3 sequence: CASRDPNQPQHF. CDR3 coding DNA: TGTGCCAGCAGAGATCCTAATCAGCCCCAGCATTTT.

This sequence joins TRBV7-3 and TRBJ1-6; weak D call: TRBD1 (6 bases). The V and J ends lost 3 bases and 5 bases respectively, with 8 bases between them. Germline V gene data show CDR1 as SGHTA and CDR2 as FQGTGA. There are 14 residues in the CDR3. CDR3: CASSLTGDNSPLHF. CDR3 in DNA: TGTGCCAGCAGCTTGACAGGAGATAATTCACCCCTCCACTTT.

The chain combines TRBV27 with TRBJ2-7; the D call may be TRBD1 or TRBD2 (5 bases each). The CDR3 totals 13 residues. Germline lookup yields CDR1 MNHEY and CDR2 SMNVEV (reference sequence). The germline V and J ends were trimmed by 5 bases and 7 bases, with 15 bases remaining between them. Here the CDR3 reads CASSLGTDSEQYF. DNA of the CDR3: TGTGCCAGCAGTCTGGGGACGGACTCAGAGCAGTACTTC.

The chain has TRBV29-1 and TRBJ2-7; 7 positions agree with TRBD1. CDR1 and CDR2 from the germline V gene are SQVTM and ANQGSEA. V lost 7 bases, J lost 1 base, and 7 bases stayed unmatched. The CDR3 has 13 amino acids. CDR3 residues: CSASGQSSYEQYF. The DNA for the CDR3 is TGCAGCGCTTCGGGACAGAGTTCCTACGAGCAGTACTTC.

V usage is TRBV19 and J usage is TRBJ2-7, with a tentative D call TRBD1 (5 bases). Germline V gene data show CDR1 as LNHDA and CDR2 as SQIVND (reference sequence). The V end was cut by 6 bases, the J end by 2 bases, with 5 bases between. The CDR3 runs to 11 residues. The CDR3 loop is CASRDTYEQYF. CDR3 nucleotide sequence: TGTGCCAGTAGGGACACCTACGAGCAGTACTTC.

The chain uses TRBV2 and TRBJ2-7; D not resolved. Germline V gene lookup returns CDR1 SNHLY and CDR2 FYNNEI. This CDR3 is 10 amino acids long. V was cut by 5 bases and J by 9 bases, with 8 bases left in between. CDR3 coding DNA: TGTGCCAGCAGTCTAAAACGGCAGTACTTC. It yields the protein CASSLKRQYF.

The chain employs TRBV5-6 and TRBJ2-1; 9 bases line up with TRBD2. Germline trimming cut 2 bases from V and 9 bases from J; bases unmatched to any gene: 3. Germline CDR1 reads SGHDT; CDR2 reads YYEEEE. The CDR3 has 13 residues. CDR3 nucleotide sequence: TGTGCCAGCAGCTTACCTAGCGGGACTGAGCAGTTCTTC. This translates into CASSLPSGTEQFF.

This clone was recorded a few times. The chain carries TRBV27 and TRBJ2-5; either TRBD1 or TRBD2 may fit D (5 bases each). Looked up from germline, CDR1 is MNHEY and CDR2 is SMNVEV (reference sequence). Deletions cut 2 bases from V and 4 bases from J, with 17 bases between. This CDR3 is built from 16 residues. The CDR3: CASSLRFYGTPETQYF. The CDR3 region has the DNA TGTGCCAGCAGTTTACGGTTCTACGGGACGCCAGAGACCCAGTACTTC.

The chain couples TRBV7-2 to TRBJ1-1; unclear D gene. The CDR3 has 16 residues. Germline V CDR1 and CDR2: SGHTA, FQGNSA. V lost 1 base, J lost 0 bases, and 12 bases lay in between. The CDR3 is CASSLVGAAMNTEAFF. The CDR3 bases are TGTGCCAGCAGCTTAGTTGGCGCAGCTATGAACACTGAAGCTTTCTTT.

This chain joins TRBV6-4 and TRBJ2-2, with D unclear. The germline CDR1 and CDR2 sequences are MRHNA and SNTAGT. V gave up 4 bases and J gave up 1 base, with 4 bases separating them. The CDR3 is 13 amino acids. The chain's CDR3 is CASSAQNTGELFF. In DNA, the CDR3 is TGTGCCAGCAGTGCCCAGAACACCGGGGAGCTGTTTTTT.

The chain uses TRBV6-6 and TRBJ1-2; 8 positions match TRBD1. Trimming removed 2 bases from V and 8 bases from J; junction bases left unmatched: 4. Germline V gene sequence: CDR1 MNHNY, CDR2 SVGAGI (reference sequence). The CDR3 length is 13 residues. The CDR3 coding sequence is TGTGCCAGCAGTTACGGGACAGGCTTGGGCTACACCTTC. It encodes CASSYGTGLGYTF.

The chain combines TRBV10-1 with TRBJ1-1; D perhaps matches TRBD1 (5 bases). Germline loops: CDR1 WNHNN, CDR2 SYGVQD (reference sequence). CDR3 length equals 11 residues. The germline V and J ends were trimmed by 4 bases and 7 bases, with 7 bases remaining between them. This CDR3 is CASSAGREAFF. In DNA, the CDR3 is TGCGCCAGCAGTGCGGGGCGTGAAGCTTTCTTT.

This clone was seen only a few times. CDR3 residues: CASRRNHGGRPGYGYTF. As DNA, the CDR3 is TGTGCCAGCAGAAGGAATCACGGGGGGCGCCCGGGCTATGGCTACACCTTC. The rearrangement links TRBV28 to TRBJ1-2, with TRBD1 as a possible D gene (6 bases). V was pared by 6 bases and J by 4 bases, with 24 bases between. Looked up from germline, CDR1 is MDHEN and CDR2 is SYDVKM. This CDR3 is built from 17 residues.